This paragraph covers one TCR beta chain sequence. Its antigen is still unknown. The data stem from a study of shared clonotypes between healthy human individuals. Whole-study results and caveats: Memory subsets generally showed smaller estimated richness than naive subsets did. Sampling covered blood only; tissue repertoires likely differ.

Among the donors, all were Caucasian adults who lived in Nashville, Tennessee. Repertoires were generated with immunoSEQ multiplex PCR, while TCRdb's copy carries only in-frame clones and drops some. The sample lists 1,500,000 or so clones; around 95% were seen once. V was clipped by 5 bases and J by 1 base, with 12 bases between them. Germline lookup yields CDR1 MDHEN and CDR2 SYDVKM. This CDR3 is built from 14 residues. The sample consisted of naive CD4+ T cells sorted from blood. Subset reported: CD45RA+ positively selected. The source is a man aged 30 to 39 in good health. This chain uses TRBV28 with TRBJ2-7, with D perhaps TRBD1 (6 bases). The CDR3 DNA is TGTGCCAGCAGTCCCACAGGGTGGTCCTACGAGCAGTACTTC. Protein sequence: CASSPTGWSYEQYF.